Below are 15 T cell receptor beta chains sequenced from a single sample in a study of OX40 agonist ivuxolimab in advanced cancers. Clones were read by immunoSEQ multiplex PCR, and TCRdb kept only the in-frame ones, dropping some. The data show about 83,000 clones, 88% seen once. Source: CD4+ or CD8+ T cells sorted from blood, taken in a trial of the OX40 agonist ivuxolimab. All receptors come from an adult with an advanced solid tumor such as melanoma, head and neck, liver or kidney cancer.

This clone showed up just once. This chain uses TRBV5-5 with TRBJ1-2; unclear D gene. Germline lookup yields CDR1 SGHKS and CDR2 YYEKEE (reference sequence). The CDR3 runs 15 residues. The germline V and J ends were trimmed by 3 bases and 6 bases, with 18 bases remaining between them. The CDR3 reads CASSYPPGSQDGYTF. CDR3 sequence (DNA): TGTGCCAGCAGCTACCCCCCCGGGAGCCAAGATGGCTACACCTTC.

V and J are TRBV4-2 and TRBJ1-2; 10 nucleotides match TRBD1. The CDR3 covers 17 residues. Germline values: CDR1 LGHNA, CDR2 YNFKEQ. Unmatched junction bases numbered 7, after V lost 0 bases and J lost 3 bases. CDR3 nucleotide sequence: TGTGCCAGCAGCCAAGATCCTCCGGACAGGGGGGACTATGGCTACACCTTC. This gives the protein CASSQDPPDRGDYGYTF.

The chain couples TRBV5-4 to TRBJ2-3; perhaps TRBD2 as D (6 bases). The germline V gene has CDR1 SGHNT and CDR2 YYREEE (reference sequence). V was shortened by 0 bases and J by 4 bases, with 9 bases between the two germline ends. CDR3 length: 14 amino acids. In DNA form, the CDR3 reads TGTGCCAGCAGCTTGGGGAGGGGCCCAGATACGCAGTATTTT. It yields the protein CASSLGRGPDTQYF. The complete variable domain, with remaining parts taken from reference TRBV5-4 and TRBJ2-3, reads ETGVTQSPTHLIKTRGQQVTLRCSSQSGHNTVSWYQQALGQGPQFIFQYYREEENGRGNFPPRFSGLQFPNYSSELNVNALELDDSALYLCASSLGRGPDTQYFGPGTRLTVL.

This chain joins TRBV7-8 and TRBJ2-1; 14 bases line up with TRBD2. The germline CDR1 and CDR2 sequences are SGHVS and FQNEAQ. CDR3 length: 17 amino acids. With 5 bases clipped from V and 3 bases from J, the junction kept 6 bases outside the gene matches. DNA for the CDR3: TGTGCCAGCAGCCCCCGGACTAGCGGGGGGTTCTACAATGAGCAGTTCTTC. Protein: CASSPRTSGGFYNEQFF.

The rearrangement joins TRBV27 to TRBJ2-7, with D possibly being TRBD2 (6 bases). The length of the CDR3 is 15 residues. The germline V gene encodes CDR1 MNHEY and CDR2 SMNVEV (reference sequence). Trimming shortened V by 5 bases and J by 6 bases, and 20 bases separated the two germline ends. CDR3 loop: CASSAPGDIPVEQYF. CDR3 DNA sequence: TGTGCCAGCAGTGCCCCGGGAGACATCCCCGTCGAGCAGTACTTC.

The chain employs TRBV30 and TRBJ2-7; 7 bases align to TRBD1. The CDR3 spans 16 residues. CDR1 is GTSNPN and CDR2 is SVGIG in the germline V gene (reference sequence). V dropped 6 bases and J dropped 0; count of bases not matched to a gene: 14. In nucleotides, the CDR3 is TGTGCCTGCTCCGACAGGGAACGTAGGAGCTCCTACGAGCAGTACTTC. Its translation: CACSDRERRSSYEQYF. Looking up the rest from reference TRBV30 and TRBJ2-7 gives the full variable domain: SQTIHQWPATLVQPVGSPLSLECTVEGTSNPNLYWYRQAAGRGLQLLFYSVGIGQISSEVPQNLSASRPQDRQFILSSKKLLLSDSGFYLCACSDRERRSSYEQYFGPGTRLTVT.

This sequence joins TRBV7-2 and TRBJ2-5; 8 positions agree with TRBD1. J gave up 2 bases and V 1 base, and 3 bases lay outside the gene matches. From germline, CDR1 is SGHTA and CDR2 FQGNSA. The CDR3 sequence is 15 residues long. The DNA for the CDR3 is TGTGCCAGCAGCTTAGGTAACAGGGGGCAAGAGACCCAGTACTTC. As protein: CASSLGNRGQETQYF.

V usage is TRBV19 and J usage is TRBJ2-7, with D hard to call. Germline lookup yields CDR1 LNHDA and CDR2 SQIVND (reference sequence). This CDR3 is built from 14 residues. Trimming pared 3 bases from V and 0 bases from J, leaving 9 bases between. The CDR3 sequence: CASSMAQSSYEQYF. CDR3 DNA: TGTGCCAGTAGTATGGCTCAGAGCTCCTACGAGCAGTACTTC.

The CDR3 nucleotides read TGTGCCAGCAGCTTGGGGGGATGGGGGAGCAATCAGCCCCAGCATTTT. Protein product: CASSLGGWGSNQPQHF. This rearrangement joins TRBV5-6 to TRBJ1-5, with D possibly TRBD1 on 5 matching bases. The length of the CDR3 is 16 residues. Germline-derived CDR1 and CDR2 are SGHDT and YYEEEE. Trimming removed 0 bases at V and 1 base at J, with 11 bases between.

The chain carries TRBV5-1 and TRBJ1-2, with 9 bases aligning to TRBD1. The CDR3 totals 14 residues. CDR1 and CDR2 (germline): SGHRS, YFSETQ. The V and J ends lost 0 bases and 7 bases, in that order; junction bases with no gene match: 4. DNA of the CDR3: TGCGCCAGCAGCTTGGCACAGGGGGCGGGTGGCTACACCTTC. The encoded protein is CASSLAQGAGGYTF.

The rearrangement joins TRBV7-2 to TRBJ1-4; TRBD1 is a possible D gene (5 bases). Per the germline V gene, CDR1 is SGHTA and CDR2 is FQGNSA. CDR3 length equals 14 residues. The V gene lost 6 bases and the J gene lost 0 bases, with 8 bases spanning the gap. CDR3 in DNA: TGTGCCAGCAGAAGGGGATCAACTAATGAAAAACTGTTTTTT. As protein: CASRRGSTNEKLFF.

The J gene is TRBJ1-1, the V gene TRBV19, with D maybe TRBD1 (5 bases). The germline CDR1 and CDR2 sequences are LNHDA and SQIVND (reference sequence). CDR3 length: 16 amino acids. Trimming stripped 5 bases from V and 5 bases from J, with 21 bases between. The CDR3 DNA is TGTGCCAGTAGTCGAGGGACGTCCAGGAGTGAGACTGAAGCTTTCTTT. It codes for CASSRGTSRSETEAFF. The full variable domain, in which reference TRBV19 and TRBJ1-1 provide the parts outside the CDR3, is DGGITQSPKYLFRKEGQNVTLSCEQNLNHDAMYWYRQDPGQGLRLIYYSQIVNDFQKGDIAEGYSVSREKKESFPLTVTSAQKNPTAFYLCASSRGTSRSETEAFFGQGTRLTVV.

V usage is TRBV7-9 and J usage is TRBJ2-7, with 8 positions matching TRBD2. CDR1 and CDR2 from the germline V gene are SEHNR and FQNEAQ (reference sequence). CDR3 size: 16 residues. V shed 5 bases and J 5 bases; nucleotides not matched to a gene: 14. The CDR3: CASSPGARAGANEQYF. The CDR3 nucleotides are TGTGCCAGCAGCCCGGGGGCTAGAGCGGGAGCTAACGAGCAGTACTTC.

This clone occurred a few times. The V and J genes are TRBV19 and TRBJ2-2; D is uncertain. This CDR3 contains 14 residues. Trimming left V 2 bases short and J 0 bases short, with 4 bases between. CDR1 and CDR2 (germline): LNHDA, SQIVND (reference sequence). CDR3 nucleotide sequence: TGTGCCAGTAGTATACAGGCGAACACCGGGGAGCTGTTTTTT. Protein product: CASSIQANTGELFF.

About this clone: Distinct nucleotide sequences in the sample also encode this CDR3. The chain uses TRBV5-5 and TRBJ2-3, with D tentatively TRBD1 (6 bases). V was pared by 1 base and J by 4 bases, with 7 bases between. The CDR3 is 13 residues long. Germline V lookup: CDR1 SGHKS, CDR2 YYEKEE (reference sequence). The CDR3 region is CASSLQGSDTQYF. The CDR3 DNA sequence: TGTGCCAGCAGCTTGCAGGGGTCAGATACGCAGTATTTT.